This entry concerns a single T cell receptor (beta chain). The sample is drawn from a study of cytomegalovirus exposure and HLA in healthy donors. CDR1 and CDR2 (germline): SGHTA, FQGTGA. The CDR3 loop spans 16 amino acids. V was pared by 2 bases and J by 0 bases, with 13 bases between. Use of 60 Vbeta and 13 Jbeta primers characterized the PCR. Data came from immunoSEQ multiplex PCR; TCRdb stores just in-frame clones and leaves some out. Here the sample spans more than 150,000 clones, about 82% being singletons. The TCR originated in a man aged 18 to 29 in good health and CMV-seronegative. The chain recombines TRBV7-3 with TRBJ1-2; perhaps TRBD1 as D (5 bases). Sequenced input: PBMCs. The CDR3 reads CASSLGPGGTNYGYTF. For the CDR3, the DNA is TGTGCCAGCAGCTTAGGTCCGGGGGGGACTAACTATGGCTACACCTTC.